These T cell receptor beta chains were read from a single sample in a study of graft-versus-host responses after intestinal transplantation. Here immunoSEQ multiplex PCR was the method, and the copy in TCRdb shows in-frame clones only, minus some. The sample gives tens of thousands of clones, approximately 92% of which show up once; about 0.3% is in the top ten. These TCRs' antigens remain unknown. The input for sequencing was unstimulated CD4+ T cells sorted from spleen or lymph node cells, taken before intestinal transplant. These receptors all stem from a human donor who received an intestinal transplant. Each CDR3 is given with its conserved first and last residue. The D gene is left open where the match is weak. Expanded clones get a size class; other rows say once, few or many, or leave the size out.

cdr3_aa cdr3_nt clone_size v_call d_call j_call
CAIRGEGTYEQYF TGTGCCATCAGGGGGGAAGGGACCTACGAGCAGTACTTC - TRBV10-3 - TRBJ2-7
CASSGQSPSNEKLFF TGTGCCAGTAGTGGACAGAGCCCCTCTAATGAAAAACTGTTTTTT - TRBV19 - TRBJ1-4
CASSFATSSYEQYF TGTGCCAGCAGCTTCGCCACCTCCTCCTACGAGCAGTACTTC - TRBV7-2 - TRBJ2-7
CASTRGNEQYF TGTGCCAGCACGAGAGGCAACGAGCAGTACTTC - TRBV6-1 - TRBJ2-7
CASSRLAGSLYEQYF TGTGCCAGCAGCCGACTAGCGGGATCTCTCTACGAGCAGTACTTC - TRBV7-6 TRBD2 TRBJ2-7
CASSVEQGSTEAFF TGTGCCAGCAGCGTAGAACAGGGAAGCACTGAAGCTTTCTTT - TRBV9 - TRBJ1-1
CATSRVGSGLSYEQYF TGTGCCACCAGCAGAGTAGGGTCAGGGCTCTCCTACGAGCAGTACTTC - TRBV15 - TRBJ2-7
CASSIRTGGQETQYF TGTGCCAGCAGCATAAGAACCGGGGGGCAAGAGACCCAGTACTTC - TRBV7-9 TRBD2 TRBJ2-5
CASSISGQNTEAFF TGTGCCAGTAGTATTTCGGGACAGAACACTGAAGCTTTCTTT - TRBV19 - TRBJ1-1
CASSLVPGLAATDTQYF TGCGCCAGCAGCTTGGTCCCGGGACTAGCGGCCACAGATACGCAGTATTTT - TRBV5-1 TRBD2 TRBJ2-3
CASSYSVWDGGYTF TGTGCCAGCAGTTACTCGGTCTGGGATGGGGGCTACACCTTC - TRBV6-5 - TRBJ1-2
CASSVAGAGHEQFF TGTGCCAGCAGCGTCGCCGGGGCCGGCCATGAGCAGTTCTTC once TRBV5-4 - TRBJ2-1
CASSQPTDTQYF TGTGCCAGCAGTCAACCCACAGATACGCAGTATTTT - TRBV6-6 - TRBJ2-3